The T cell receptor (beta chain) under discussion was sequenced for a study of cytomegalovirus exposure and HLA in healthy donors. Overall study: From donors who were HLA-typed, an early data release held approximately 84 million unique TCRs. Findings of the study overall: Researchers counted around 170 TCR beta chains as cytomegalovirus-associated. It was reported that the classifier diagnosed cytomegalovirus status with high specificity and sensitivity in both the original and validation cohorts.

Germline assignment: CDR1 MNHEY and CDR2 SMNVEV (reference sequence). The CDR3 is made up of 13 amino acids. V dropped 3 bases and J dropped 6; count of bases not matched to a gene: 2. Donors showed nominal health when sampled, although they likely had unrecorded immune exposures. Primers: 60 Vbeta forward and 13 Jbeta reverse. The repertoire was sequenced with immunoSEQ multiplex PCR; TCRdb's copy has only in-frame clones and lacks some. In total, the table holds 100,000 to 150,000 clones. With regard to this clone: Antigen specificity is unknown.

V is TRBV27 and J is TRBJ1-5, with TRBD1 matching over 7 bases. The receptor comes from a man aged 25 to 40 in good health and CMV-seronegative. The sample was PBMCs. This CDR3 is CASSFRGSQPQHF. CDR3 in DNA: TGTGCCAGCAGTTTCAGGGGGAGTCAGCCCCAGCATTTT.